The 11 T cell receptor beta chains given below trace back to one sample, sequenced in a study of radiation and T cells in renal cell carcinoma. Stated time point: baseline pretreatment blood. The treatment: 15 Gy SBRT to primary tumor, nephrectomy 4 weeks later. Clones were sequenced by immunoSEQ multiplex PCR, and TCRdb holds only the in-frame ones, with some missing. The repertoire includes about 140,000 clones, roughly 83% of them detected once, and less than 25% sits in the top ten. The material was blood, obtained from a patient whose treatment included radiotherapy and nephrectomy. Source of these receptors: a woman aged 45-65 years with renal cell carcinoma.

CDR3 sequence reads: CASTRVRGGHGTQYF. The CDR3 nucleotides read TGTGCCAGCACCCGCGTGAGAGGGGGCCATGGTACGCAGTATTTT. This rearrangement joins TRBV6-5 to TRBJ2-3; 7 nucleotides align to TRBD1. The germline V gene encodes CDR1 MNHEY and CDR2 SVGAGI. The CDR3 spans 15 residues. V dropped 7 bases and J dropped 8; count of bases not matched to a gene: 15.

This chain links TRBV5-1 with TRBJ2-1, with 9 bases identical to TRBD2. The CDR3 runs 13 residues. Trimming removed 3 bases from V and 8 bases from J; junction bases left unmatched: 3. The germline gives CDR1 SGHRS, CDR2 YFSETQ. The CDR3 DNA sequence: TGCGCCAGCAGCTACAGGACTAGCGATGAGCAGTTCTTC. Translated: CASSYRTSDEQFF.

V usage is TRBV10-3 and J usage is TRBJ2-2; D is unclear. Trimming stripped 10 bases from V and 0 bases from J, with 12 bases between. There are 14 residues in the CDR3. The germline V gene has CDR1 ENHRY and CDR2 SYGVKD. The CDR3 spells CATGPYTNTGELFF. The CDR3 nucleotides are TGTGCCACTGGCCCTTATACGAACACCGGGGAGCTGTTTTTT.

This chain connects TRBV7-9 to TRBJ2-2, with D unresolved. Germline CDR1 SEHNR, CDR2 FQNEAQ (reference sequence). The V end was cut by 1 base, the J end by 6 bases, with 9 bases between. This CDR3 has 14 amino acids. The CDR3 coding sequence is TGTGCCAGCAGCTTAGGGCAGTACTCCGGGGAGCTGTTTTTT. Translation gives CASSLGQYSGELFF.

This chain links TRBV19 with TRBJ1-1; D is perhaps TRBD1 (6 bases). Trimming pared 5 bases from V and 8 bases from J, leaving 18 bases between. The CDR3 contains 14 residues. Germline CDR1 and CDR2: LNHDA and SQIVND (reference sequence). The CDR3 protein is CASSVRQAVVEAFF. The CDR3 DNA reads TGTGCCAGTAGTGTCCGACAGGCCGTCGTGGAAGCTTTCTTT.

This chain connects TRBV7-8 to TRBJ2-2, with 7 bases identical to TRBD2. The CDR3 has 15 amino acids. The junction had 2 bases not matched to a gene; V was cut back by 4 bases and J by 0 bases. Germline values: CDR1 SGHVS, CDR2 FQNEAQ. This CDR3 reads CASSSTSPNTGELFF. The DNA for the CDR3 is TGTGCCAGCAGCTCGACTAGCCCGAACACCGGGGAGCTGTTTTTT.

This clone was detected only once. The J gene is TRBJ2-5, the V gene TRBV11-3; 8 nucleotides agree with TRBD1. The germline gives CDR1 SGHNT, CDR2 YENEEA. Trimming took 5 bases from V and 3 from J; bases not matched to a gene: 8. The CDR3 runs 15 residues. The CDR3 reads CASSPGQGGEETQYF. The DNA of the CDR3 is TGTGCCAGCAGCCCTGGACAGGGAGGCGAAGAGACCCAGTACTTC.

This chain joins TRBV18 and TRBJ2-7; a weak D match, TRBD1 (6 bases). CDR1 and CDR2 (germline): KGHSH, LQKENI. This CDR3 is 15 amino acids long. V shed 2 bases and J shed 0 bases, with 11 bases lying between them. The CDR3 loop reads CASSPSGTPSYEQYF. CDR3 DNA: TGTGCCAGCTCACCATCTGGGACACCCTCCTACGAGCAGTACTTC.

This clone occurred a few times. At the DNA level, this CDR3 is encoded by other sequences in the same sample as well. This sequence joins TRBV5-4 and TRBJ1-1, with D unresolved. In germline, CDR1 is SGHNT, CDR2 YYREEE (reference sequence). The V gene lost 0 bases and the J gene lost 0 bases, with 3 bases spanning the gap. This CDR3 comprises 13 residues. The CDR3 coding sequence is TGTGCCAGCAGCTTGGACTTGAACACTGAAGCTTTCTTT. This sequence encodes CASSLDLNTEAFF.

The CDR3 nucleotides read TGCGCCAGCAGCCCCTATGGGGGCCGCGAAAAACTGTTTTTT. It encodes CASSPYGGREKLFF. This chain links TRBV5-1 with TRBJ1-4; maybe TRBD1 (6 bases). The V end was cut by 4 bases, the J end by 8 bases, with 15 bases between. The CDR3 runs 14 residues. Germline assignment: CDR1 SGHRS and CDR2 YFSETQ.

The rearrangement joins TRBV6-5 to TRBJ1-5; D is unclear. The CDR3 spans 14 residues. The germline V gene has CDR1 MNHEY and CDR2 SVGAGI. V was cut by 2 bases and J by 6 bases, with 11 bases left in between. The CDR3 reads CASSYSREGQPQHF. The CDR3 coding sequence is TGTGCCAGCAGTTACAGTAGGGAGGGTCAGCCCCAGCATTTT.